The subject of this entry is one T cell receptor beta chain. The data originate from a study of blood T cell repertoires in COVID-19. Overall study context: The United States, Italy and Spain were the sources of the acute and convalescent COVID-19 samples. Nucleic acid was either cDNA or gDNA, and it came from T cells, B-cell-depleted T cells, or PBMCs.

Clones were read by immunoSEQ multiplex PCR, and TCRdb kept only the in-frame ones, dropping some. The repertoire consists of hundreds of thousands of clones, with roughly nine tenths occurring once and the leading ten covering approximately 0.69%. The sequence was obtained from a man aged 35 to 55 with acute or convalescent COVID-19. Sequenced sample: peripheral blood.

The DNA of the CDR3 is TGTGCCAGCAGCCGGGGACTAGCGGGCACCGGGGAGCTGTTTTTT. Translating it yields CASSRGLAGTGELFF. V usage is TRBV28 and J usage is TRBJ2-2; 12 nucleotides line up with TRBD2. The CDR3 sequence is 15 residues long. Germline lookup yields CDR1 MDHEN and CDR2 SYDVKM. J was trimmed by 4 bases and V by 6 bases; bases with no gene match: 3. The full variable domain, rest sourced from reference TRBV28 and TRBJ2-2, is DVKVTQSSRYLVKRTGEKVFLECVQDMDHENMFWYRQDPGLGLRLIYFSYDVKMKEKGDIPEGYSVSREKKERFSLILESASTNQTSMYLCASSRGLAGTGELFFGEGSRLTVL.